The rows below give T cell receptor beta chains drawn from one sample of a study of T cells expressing NK-cell markers. No DNA is given; TCRdb re-called the 5' RACE reads and lists each CDR3 protein once. This table holds around 470,000 distinct CDR3 sequences. Input material: blood T cells: a sorted CD56 or NKG2C T cell subset, CD4+ or CD8+ T cells, or bulk PBMC T cells (not recorded which). The receptors here all came from a woman in her fifties or sixties in good health. Both conserved end residues are part of each CDR3.

J	V	length	CDR3
TRBJ1-4	TRBV12-3/TRBV12-4	14	CASSSVSLNEKLFF
TRBJ2-3	TRBV3-1	13	CASSQVAGIAQYF
TRBJ2-5	TRBV3-1	16	CASSPKDRALPRTQYF
TRBJ2-7	TRBV3-1	14	CASSQGGKRHEQYF
TRBJ2-1	TRBV3-1	13	CASSQDLPGEQFF
TRBJ1-1	TRBV16	15	CASSQFRGGEGRAFF
TRBJ2-3	TRBV10-2	15	CASSVGAGVSDTQYF
TRBJ1-6	TRBV9	16	CASSVDPGMAPLALHF
TRBJ1-2	TRBV2	15	CASSEARTRGYGYTF
TRBJ2-1	TRBV5-1	16	CASSLAAVRWDNEQFF
TRBJ2-3	TRBV29-1	12	CSVSFSTDTQYF
TRBJ2-7	TRBV12-3/TRBV12-4	13	CASGRRDSYEQYF
TRBJ2-5	TRBV12-3/TRBV12-4	14	CASVPSGRSETQYF
TRBJ2-5	TRBV12-3/TRBV12-4	16	CASSLKGGGAQETQYF
TRBJ2-5	TRBV7-2	12	CASSFSFETQYF
TRBJ2-4	TRBV20-1	16	CSALGLEKLAKNIQYF
TRBJ2-2	TRBV10-1	14	CASSGTRFTGELFF
TRBJ1-4	TRBV7-9	15	CASSSGQGGREMLFF
TRBJ1-5	TRBV25-1	14	CASSEQGSAQPQHF
TRBJ1-6	TRBV20-1	15	CSAPKLDRENSPLHF
TRBJ2-1	TRBV20-1	17	CSARDRVRGQVYNEQFF
TRBJ1-2	TRBV5-1	12	CASSLLGDGYTF
TRBJ1-5	TRBV20-1	13	CSASSGVNQPQHF
TRBJ1-1	TRBV9	16	CASSVEGGEMNTEAFF